These 15 T cell receptor beta chains share one sample of origin, sequenced in a study of spatial heterogeneity in lung cancer. In TCRdb, the 5' RACE reads were re-called with MiXCR into one record per CDR3 protein. Here the sample spans around 70,000 distinct CDR3 sequences, around 9.3% being singletons. Time point reported: blood at routine non-recurrence follow-up after resection. The sample in question was PBMCs, obtained at follow-up. Receptors were obtained from a female donor with early-stage non-small cell lung cancer.

This chain uses TRBV4-1 with TRBJ2-5; 14 bases agree with TRBD2. Germline values: CDR1 MGHRA, CDR2 YSYEKL. The CDR3 covers 16 residues. After removal of 2 bases from V and 5 bases from J, the junction contained 4 bases not matched to a gene. The CDR3 sequence is CASSQPGLAGVETQYF. The CDR3 coding sequence is TGCGCCAGCAGCCAACCGGGACTAGCGGGAGTTGAGACCCAGTACTTC.

This clonotype was seen a handful of times. This chain joins TRBV27 and TRBJ2-4; 8 bases align to TRBD1. Germline lookup yields CDR1 MNHEY and CDR2 SMNVEV (reference sequence). The J segment lost 9 bases and the V segment lost 5 bases, leaving 21 bases of the junction unmatched. This CDR3 contains 18 residues. CDR3 DNA: TGTGCCAGCAGTCGCGGTTTCTTCATTGGACAGGGTGGAGGCATTCAGTACTTC. Its protein is CASSRGFFIGQGGGIQYF.

Many counts were recorded for this clonotype. The V gene is TRBV11-3, the J gene TRBJ2-1; 7 positions match TRBD1. Germline loops: CDR1 SGHNT, CDR2 YENEEA. This CDR3 contains 15 residues. V trimming: 5 bases; J trimming: 7 bases; junction bases outside the gene matches: 11. CDR3 nucleotides: TGTGCCAGCAGCCTACGCACGGGACAGAGAAATGAGCAGTTCTTC. Its protein product is CASSLRTGQRNEQFF.

This clonotype has ten or more counts. The chain employs TRBV7-3 and TRBJ1-1; TRBD1 might be the D (5 bases). V lost 2 bases to trimming and J lost 0 bases, with 16 bases between them. CDR1 and CDR2 (germline): SGHTA, FQGTGA. CDR3 size: 17 residues. The CDR3 region has the DNA TGTGCCAGCAGCTTAGTAGCGGTGGAGGACATGAACACTGAAGCTTTCTTT. Protein sequence: CASSLVAVEDMNTEAFF.

This clonotype was observed a handful of times. The chain joins TRBV5-5 to TRBJ2-7; D is perhaps TRBD1 (5 bases). Trimming shortened V by 0 bases and J by 2 bases, and 6 bases separated the two germline ends. CDR3 length: 13 amino acids. The germline V gene encodes CDR1 SGHKS and CDR2 YYEKEE (reference sequence). In DNA form, the CDR3 reads TGTGCCAGCAGCTTGGAGGGGACCTACGAGCAGTACTTC. It encodes CASSLEGTYEQYF.

This clonotype was recorded many times. The gene calls are TRBV27 and TRBJ2-3; 13 positions match TRBD2. Trimming at V came to 6 bases and at J to 6 bases, leaving 9 bases not matched to a gene. The CDR3 runs 16 residues. Germline V gene lookup returns CDR1 MNHEY and CDR2 SMNVEV (reference sequence). CDR3 protein: CASRTAGTSGKDTQYF. CDR3 DNA: TGTGCCAGCAGGACCGCCGGGACTAGCGGGAAGGATACGCAGTATTTT.

The chain employs TRBV28 and TRBJ2-1; either TRBD1 or TRBD2 may fit D (5 bases each). Germline CDR1 reads MDHEN; CDR2 reads SYDVKM. This CDR3 contains 16 residues. Trimming removed 6 bases at V and 3 bases at J, with 18 bases between. CDR3 coding DNA: TGTGCCAGCAGAACCCGAGGGGTCCCGGACTACAATGAGCAGTTCTTC. It translates to CASRTRGVPDYNEQFF.

The CDR3: CASRSGQGGTEAFF. In DNA form, the CDR3 reads TGTGCCAGCAGATCCGGACAGGGGGGCACTGAAGCTTTCTTT. The chain combines TRBV6-5 with TRBJ1-1, with TRBD1 identical over 10 bases. CDR1 is MNHEY and CDR2 is SVGAGI in the germline V gene. V lost 6 bases to trimming and J lost 4 bases; unmatched junction nucleotides: 5. The CDR3 covers 14 residues.

This chain uses TRBV5-1 with TRBJ1-1; D remains ambiguous. The ends were cut back, 1 base at V and 1 base at J, with 11 bases in the middle. The CDR3 contains 15 residues. Germline V lookup: CDR1 SGHRS, CDR2 YFSETQ. The DNA of the CDR3 is TGCGCCAGCAGCTTGTCCGAAACTTCGAACACTGAAGCTTTCTTT. This sequence encodes CASSLSETSNTEAFF.

V gene TRBV7-8 combines with J gene TRBJ1-6; D is possibly TRBD1 (6 bases). Germline V gene sequence: CDR1 SGHVS, CDR2 FQNEAQ. This CDR3 has 14 amino acids. V was pared by 3 bases and J by 7 bases, with 10 bases between. In DNA form, the CDR3 reads TGTGCCAGCAGCTTGACAGGAGCGAATTCACCCCTCCACTTT. Translation gives CASSLTGANSPLHF.

This clonotype was counted ten times or more. The genes are TRBV9 and TRBJ2-5, with 12 positions matching TRBD2. The CDR3 has 19 amino acids. CDR1 and CDR2 from the germline V gene are SGDLS and YYNGEE. The V segment lost 2 bases and the J segment 7 bases; nucleotides outside the gene matches: 18. CDR3 sequence (DNA): TGTGCCAGCAGCGTCGGACCGGGACTAGCGGGCCATCTCCGCGGGACCCAGTACTTC. Translation: CASSVGPGLAGHLRGTQYF.

With respect to this clonotype: A much bigger clone sits one base away, suggesting this may be a read error. In DNA form, the CDR3 reads TGTGCCAGCAGCCAAACCCCCTACGGGCAGTACTTC. Protein product: CASSQTPYGQYF. The chain employs TRBV27 and TRBJ2-7; D is unresolved. Germline CDR1 is MNHEY and CDR2 is SMNVEV (reference sequence). This CDR3 has 12 residues.

This chain links TRBV13 with TRBJ2-1; 7 bases align to TRBD2. The CDR3 totals 14 residues. In germline, CDR1 is PRHDT, CDR2 FYEKMQ (reference sequence). Unmatched junction bases numbered 6, after V lost 5 bases and J lost 5 bases. The CDR3 bases are TGTGCCAGCAGCAGGGCTAGCGGTAACAATGAGCAGTTCTTC. This encodes CASSRASGNNEQFF.

This clonotype was detected ten times or more. CDR3 sequence (DNA): TGTGCCTGGGCAGGGGGCGTTGGCAATCAGCCCCAGCATTTT. As protein: CAWAGGVGNQPQHF. This chain links TRBV30 with TRBJ1-5; 8 bases agree with TRBD1. CDR3 length equals 14 residues. Germline V lookup: CDR1 GTSNPN, CDR2 SVGIG (reference sequence). The V and J ends lost 5 bases and 2 bases, in that order; junction bases with no gene match: 5.

The table lists this clonotype with many counts. This chain joins TRBV5-4 and TRBJ2-3; D not resolved. From germline, CDR1 is SGHNT and CDR2 YYREEE (reference sequence). V was pared by 1 base and J by 4 bases, with 10 bases between. The CDR3 is 14 residues long. CDR3 coding DNA: TGTGCCAGCAGCTTGCGAGTTTTCGCAGATACGCAGTATTTT. Amino acids: CASSLRVFADTQYF.